These 8 T cell receptor beta chains originate from one sample sequenced in a study of Graves' ophthalmopathy and Graves' hyperthyroidism (dated by TCRdb to the late 2010s). Sequencing relied on an Illumina HiSeq 2000. TCR beta CDR3 regions were amplified from RNA transcripts for repertoire sequencing. The first round of RT-PCR was done with HTBI primers and the Qiagen OneStep RT-PCR kit, and was followed by a second round of multiplex PCR, then size selection and purification. In TCRdb, the public reads were trimmed at Q25 with fastp and aligned with MiXCR, with productive beta chains retained. Each record represents a unique CDR3 protein, reported with the most common genes and DNA among its rows. A total of around 1.1 million distinct CDR3 sequences appear in this sample, approximately 35% of them only once. Jointly, the top ten make up over 8.5% of the sample. The sequenced sample consisted of peripheral blood or thyroid tissue (not recorded which). The receptors were gathered from an adult man with Graves' hyperthyroidism.

The table lists this clonotype with many counts. The chain couples TRBV2 to TRBJ1-2, with 11 bases lining up with TRBD1. CDR1 and CDR2 (germline): SNHLY, FYNNEI. This CDR3 has 14 residues. The J segment lost 7 bases and the V segment lost 4 bases, leaving 5 bases of the junction unmatched. CDR3 in amino acids: CASSGWTGGGGYTF. CDR3 sequence (DNA): TGTGCCAGCAGTGGATGGACAGGGGGCGGTGGCTACACCTTC. Drawing the rest from reference TRBV2 and TRBJ1-2, the complete variable domain is EPEVTQTPSHQVTQMGQEVILRCVPISNHLYFYWYRQILGQKVEFLVSFYNNEISEKSEIFDDQFSVERPDGSNFTLKIRSTKLEDSAMYFCASSGWTGGGGYTFGSGTRLTVV.

The rearrangement links TRBV19 to TRBJ1-3, with D uncertain. This CDR3 has 14 residues. Per germline, CDR1 LNHDA and CDR2 SQIVND (reference sequence). The V end was cut by 3 bases, the J end by 2 bases, with 8 bases between. The CDR3: CASSIGETGNTIYF. The CDR3 bases are TGTGCCAGTAGTATTGGGGAGACTGGAAACACCATATATTTT. The full variable domain, rest sourced from reference TRBV19 and TRBJ1-3, is DGGITQSPKYLFRKEGQNVTLSCEQNLNHDAMYWYRQDPGQGLRLIYYSQIVNDFQKGDIAEGYSVSREKKESFPLTVTSAQKNPTAFYLCASSIGETGNTIYFGEGSWLTVV.

This clonotype came up many times. The rearrangement links TRBV5-1 to TRBJ2-2, with D unresolved. V was trimmed by 0 bases and J by 3 bases, leaving 9 bases between them. Germline loops: CDR1 SGHRS, CDR2 YFSETQ. This CDR3 is built from 15 residues. Written as DNA, the CDR3 is TGCGCCAGCAGCTTGGCGGGTCTGGACACCGGGGAGCTGTTTTTT. Translation: CASSLAGLDTGELFF.

This clonotype was recorded a few times. The gene calls are TRBV6-2 or TRBV6-3 and TRBJ2-7; 8 positions agree with TRBD1. Germline V lookup: CDR1 MNHEY, CDR2 SVGEGT. After removal of 7 bases from V and 4 bases from J, the junction contained 6 bases not matched to a gene. The CDR3 contains 13 residues. CDR3 residues: CASIGTGLYEQYF. The CDR3 DNA follows: TGTGCCAGCATCGGGACAGGTCTTTACGAGCAGTACTTC.

The V gene is TRBV25-1, the J gene TRBJ2-5; 8 bases match TRBD1. With V trimmed by 8 bases and J by 5 bases, 10 bases remained unmatched. Germline-derived CDR1 and CDR2 are MGHDK and SYGVNS. This CDR3 has 14 amino acids. The CDR3, as DNA: TGTGCCAGCTTAGCCCAGGGGGCAGGGGAGACCCAGTACTTC. Its protein is CASLAQGAGETQYF. The full variable domain, with the rest looked up from reference TRBV25-1 and TRBJ2-5, is EADIYQTPRYLVIGTGKKITLECSQTMGHDKMYWYQQDPGMELHLIHYSYGVNSTEKGDLSSESTVSRIRTEHFPLTLESARPSHTSQYLCASLAQGAGETQYFGPGTRLLVL.

As regards this clonotype: A much larger clonotype is one base distant, so this may be a read error. The chain joins TRBV20-1 to TRBJ2-5; 15 nucleotides match TRBD2. The germline CDR1 and CDR2 sequences are DFQATT and SNEGSKA (reference sequence). V dropped 4 bases and J dropped 4; count of bases not matched to a gene: 4. This CDR3 region has 15 residues. CDR3 region: CSATRGLAGGETQYF. The CDR3 coding sequence is TGCAGTGCTACCCGGGGACTAGCGGGAGGAGAGACCCAGTACTTC.

This clonotype was counted only a few times. This sequence joins TRBV2 and TRBJ1-1; a weak D match, TRBD1 (5 bases). CDR3 size: 15 residues. The germline V gene encodes CDR1 SNHLY and CDR2 FYNNEI. Deletions cut 5 bases from V and 10 bases from J, with 23 bases between. In DNA, the CDR3 is TGTGCCAGCAGTTACTCGAAATCTGGGGGTGGTGGAGCTTTCTTT. Protein product: CASSYSKSGGGGAFF. Supplemented by reference TRBV2 and TRBJ1-1, the full variable domain reads EPEVTQTPSHQVTQMGQEVILRCVPISNHLYFYWYRQILGQKVEFLVSFYNNEISEKSEIFDDQFSVERPDGSNFTLKIRSTKLEDSAMYFCASSYSKSGGGGAFFGQGTRLTVV.

This clonotype occurred many times. V gene TRBV29-1 combines with J gene TRBJ2-7; no clear D. V shed 4 bases and J shed 9 bases, with 13 bases lying between them. This CDR3 has 11 residues. Germline loops: CDR1 SQVTM, CDR2 ANQGSEA. The CDR3 spells CSVGEKGGQYF. Written as DNA, the CDR3 is TGCAGCGTTGGAGAGAAGGGCGGGCAGTACTTC.